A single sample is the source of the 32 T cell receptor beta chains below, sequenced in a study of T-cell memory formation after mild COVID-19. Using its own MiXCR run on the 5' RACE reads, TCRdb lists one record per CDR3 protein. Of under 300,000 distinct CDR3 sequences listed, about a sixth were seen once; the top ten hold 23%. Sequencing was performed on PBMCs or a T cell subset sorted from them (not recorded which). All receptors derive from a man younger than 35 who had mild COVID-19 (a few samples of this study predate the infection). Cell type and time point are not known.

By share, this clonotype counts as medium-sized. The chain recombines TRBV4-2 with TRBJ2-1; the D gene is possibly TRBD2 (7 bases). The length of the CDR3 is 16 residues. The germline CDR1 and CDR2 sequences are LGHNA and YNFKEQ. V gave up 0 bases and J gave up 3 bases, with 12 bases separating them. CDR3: CASSQDRGGVYNEQFF. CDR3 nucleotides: TGTGCCAGCAGCCAAGATAGGGGGGGGGTCTACAATGAGCAGTTCTTC.

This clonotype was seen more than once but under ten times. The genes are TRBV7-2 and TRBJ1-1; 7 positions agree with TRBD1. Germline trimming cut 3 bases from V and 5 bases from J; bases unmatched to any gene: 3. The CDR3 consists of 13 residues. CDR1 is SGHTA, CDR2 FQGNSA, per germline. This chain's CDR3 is CASSLTGITEAFF. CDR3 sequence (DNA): TGTGCCAGCAGCTTGACAGGGATTACTGAAGCTTTCTTT.

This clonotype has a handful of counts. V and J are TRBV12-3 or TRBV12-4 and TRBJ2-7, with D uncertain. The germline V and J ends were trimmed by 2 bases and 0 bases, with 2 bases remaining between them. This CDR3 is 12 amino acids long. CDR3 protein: CASSLYSYEQYF. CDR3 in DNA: TGTGCCAGCAGTTTATACTCCTACGAGCAGTACTTC.

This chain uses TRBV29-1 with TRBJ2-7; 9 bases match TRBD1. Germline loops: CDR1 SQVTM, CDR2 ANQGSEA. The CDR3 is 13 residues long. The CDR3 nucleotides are TGCAGGGGGGACAGGGCCACCTCCTACGAGCAGTACGTC. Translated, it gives CRGDRATSYEQYV.

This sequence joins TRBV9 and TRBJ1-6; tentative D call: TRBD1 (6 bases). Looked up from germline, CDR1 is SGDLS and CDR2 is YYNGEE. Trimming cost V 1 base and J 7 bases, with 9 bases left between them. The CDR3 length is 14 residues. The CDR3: CASSVSGVNSPLHF. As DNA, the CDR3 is TGTGCCAGCAGCGTATCAGGGGTGAATTCACCCCTCCACTTT.

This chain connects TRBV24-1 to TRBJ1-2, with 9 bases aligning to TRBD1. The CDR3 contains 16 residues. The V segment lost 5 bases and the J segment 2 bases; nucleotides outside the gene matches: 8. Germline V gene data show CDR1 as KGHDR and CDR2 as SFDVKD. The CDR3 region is CATSGPTGGENYGYTF. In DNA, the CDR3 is TGTGCCACCAGTGGCCCTACAGGGGGCGAGAACTATGGCTACACCTTC.

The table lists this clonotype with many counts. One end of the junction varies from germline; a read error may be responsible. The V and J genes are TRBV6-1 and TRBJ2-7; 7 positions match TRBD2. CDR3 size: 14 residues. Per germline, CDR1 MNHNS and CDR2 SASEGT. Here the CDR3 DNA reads TGTGCCAGCAGCGAAGGCGGGGGCTCCTACGAGCAGTACTTC. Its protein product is CASSEGGGSYEQYF.

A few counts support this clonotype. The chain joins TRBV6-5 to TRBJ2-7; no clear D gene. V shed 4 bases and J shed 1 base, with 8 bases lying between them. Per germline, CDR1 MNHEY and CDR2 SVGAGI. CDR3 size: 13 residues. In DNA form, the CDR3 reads TGTGCCAGCAGTTCGGCCAGATCCTACGAGCAGTACGTC. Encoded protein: CASSSARSYEQYV.

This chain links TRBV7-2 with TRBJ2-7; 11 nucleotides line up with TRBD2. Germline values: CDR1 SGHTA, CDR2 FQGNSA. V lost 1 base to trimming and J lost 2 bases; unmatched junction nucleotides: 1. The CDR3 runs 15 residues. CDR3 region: CASSLVSGGAYEQYF. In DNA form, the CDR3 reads TGTGCCAGCAGCTTAGTTAGCGGGGGGGCCTACGAGCAGTACTTC.

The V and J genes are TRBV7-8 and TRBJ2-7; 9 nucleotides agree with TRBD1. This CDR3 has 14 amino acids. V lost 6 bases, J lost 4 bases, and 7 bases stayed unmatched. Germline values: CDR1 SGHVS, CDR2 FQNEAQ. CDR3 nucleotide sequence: TGTGCCAGCAGTTCCGGGACAGGGCTGTACGAGCAGTACGTC. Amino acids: CASSSGTGLYEQYV.

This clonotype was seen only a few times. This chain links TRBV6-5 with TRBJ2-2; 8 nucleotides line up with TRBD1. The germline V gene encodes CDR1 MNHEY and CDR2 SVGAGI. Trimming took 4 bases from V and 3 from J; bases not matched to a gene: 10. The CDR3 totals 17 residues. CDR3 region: CASSSLGQGRYTGELFF. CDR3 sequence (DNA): TGTGCCAGCAGTTCTCTAGGACAGGGTCGGTACACCGGGGAGCTGTTTTTT.

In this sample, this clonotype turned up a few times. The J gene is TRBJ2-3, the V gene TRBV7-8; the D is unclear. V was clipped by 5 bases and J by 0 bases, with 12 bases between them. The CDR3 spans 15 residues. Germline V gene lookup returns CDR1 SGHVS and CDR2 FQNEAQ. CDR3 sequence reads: CASSPWRPSTDTQYF. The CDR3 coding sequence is TGTGCCAGCAGCCCTTGGAGACCGAGCACAGATACGCAGTATTTT.

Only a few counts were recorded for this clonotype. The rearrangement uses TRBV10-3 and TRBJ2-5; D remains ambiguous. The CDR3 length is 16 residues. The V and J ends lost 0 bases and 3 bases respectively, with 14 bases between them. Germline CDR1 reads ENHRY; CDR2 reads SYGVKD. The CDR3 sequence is CAISESIFDLKETQYF. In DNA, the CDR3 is TGTGCCATCAGTGAGTCGATTTTTGATCTTAAAGAGACCCAGTACTTC.

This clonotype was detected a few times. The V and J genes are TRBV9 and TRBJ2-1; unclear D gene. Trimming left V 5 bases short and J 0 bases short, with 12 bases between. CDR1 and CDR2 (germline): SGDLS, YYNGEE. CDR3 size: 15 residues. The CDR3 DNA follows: TGTGCCAGCAGTCCAGCCCCGAGCTCCTACAATGAGCAGTTCTTC. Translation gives CASSPAPSSYNEQFF.

The DNA for the CDR3 is TGTGCCAGCCGGACAGGGGTGATACCACCCCTCCACTTT. Protein sequence: CASRTGVIPPLHF. This chain links TRBV6-1 with TRBJ1-6; 9 nucleotides match TRBD1. The CDR3 spans 13 residues. J gave up 11 bases and V 8 bases, and 7 bases lay outside the gene matches. CDR1 is MNHNS, CDR2 SASEGT, per germline.

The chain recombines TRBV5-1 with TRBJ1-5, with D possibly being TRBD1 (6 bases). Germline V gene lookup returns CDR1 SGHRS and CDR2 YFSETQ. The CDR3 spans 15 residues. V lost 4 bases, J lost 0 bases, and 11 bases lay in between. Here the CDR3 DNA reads TGCGCCAGCAGCCTCGGACAGAGTAGCAATCAGCCCCAGCATTTT. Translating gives CASSLGQSSNQPQHF.

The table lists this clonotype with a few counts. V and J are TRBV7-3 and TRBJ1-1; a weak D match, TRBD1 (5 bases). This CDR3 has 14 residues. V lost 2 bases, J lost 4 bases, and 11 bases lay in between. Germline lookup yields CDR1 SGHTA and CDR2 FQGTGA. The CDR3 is CASSLGTVSTEAFF. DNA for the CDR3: TGTGCCAGCAGCTTAGGGACTGTTTCCACTGAAGCTTTCTTT.

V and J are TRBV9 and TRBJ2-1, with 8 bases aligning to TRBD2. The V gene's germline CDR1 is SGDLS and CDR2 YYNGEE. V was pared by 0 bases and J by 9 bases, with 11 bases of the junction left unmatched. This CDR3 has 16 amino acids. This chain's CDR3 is CASSVVGSGGPVEQFF. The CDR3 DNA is TGTGCCAGCAGCGTAGTTGGGTCGGGGGGGCCCGTTGAGCAGTTCTTC.

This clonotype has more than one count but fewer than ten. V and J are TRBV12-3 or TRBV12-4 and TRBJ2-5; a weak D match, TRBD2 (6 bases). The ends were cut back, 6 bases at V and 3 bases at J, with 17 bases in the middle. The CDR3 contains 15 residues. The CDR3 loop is CASSRFRDFEETQYF. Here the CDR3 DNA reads TGTGCCAGCAGCCGATTCCGGGACTTCGAAGAGACCCAGTACTTC.

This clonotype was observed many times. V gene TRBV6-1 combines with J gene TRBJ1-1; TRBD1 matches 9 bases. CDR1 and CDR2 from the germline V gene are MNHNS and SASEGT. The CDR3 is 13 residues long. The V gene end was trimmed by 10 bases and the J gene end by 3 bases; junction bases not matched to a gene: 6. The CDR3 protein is CATRTGVYTEAFF. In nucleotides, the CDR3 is TGTGCCACCCGGACAGGGGTGTACACTGAAGCTTTCTTT.

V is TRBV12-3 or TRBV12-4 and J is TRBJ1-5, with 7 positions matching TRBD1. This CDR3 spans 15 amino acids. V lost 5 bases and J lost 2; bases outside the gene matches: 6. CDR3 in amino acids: CASSMTGRGNQPQHF. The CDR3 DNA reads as TGTGCCAGCAGTATGACAGGGAGAGGCAATCAGCCCCAGCATTTT.

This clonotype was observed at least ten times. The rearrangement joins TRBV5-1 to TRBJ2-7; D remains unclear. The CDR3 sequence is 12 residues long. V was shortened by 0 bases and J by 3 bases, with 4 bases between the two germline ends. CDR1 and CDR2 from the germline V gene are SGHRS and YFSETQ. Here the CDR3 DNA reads TGCGCCAGCAGCTTGGACGTCTACGAGCAGTACTTC. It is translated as CASSLDVYEQYF.

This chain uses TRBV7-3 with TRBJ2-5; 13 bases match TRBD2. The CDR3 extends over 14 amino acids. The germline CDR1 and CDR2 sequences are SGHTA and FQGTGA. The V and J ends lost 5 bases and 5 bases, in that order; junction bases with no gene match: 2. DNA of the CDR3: TGTGCCAGCAGCGAGACTAGCGGGGGGGAGACCCAGTACTTC. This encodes CASSETSGGETQYF.

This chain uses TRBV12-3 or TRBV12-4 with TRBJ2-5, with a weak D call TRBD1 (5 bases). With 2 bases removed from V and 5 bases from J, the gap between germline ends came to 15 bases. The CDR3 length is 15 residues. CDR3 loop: CASSLQGVDGETQYF. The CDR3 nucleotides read TGTGCCAGCAGTTTACAGGGTGTTGATGGGGAGACCCAGTACTTC.

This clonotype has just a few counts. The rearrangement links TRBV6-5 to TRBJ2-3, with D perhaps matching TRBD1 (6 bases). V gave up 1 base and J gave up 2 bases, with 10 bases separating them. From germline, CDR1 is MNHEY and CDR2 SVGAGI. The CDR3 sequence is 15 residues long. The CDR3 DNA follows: TGTGCCAGCAGTTACTTGGGGGCCACCACAGATACGCAGTATTTT. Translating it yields CASSYLGATTDTQYF.

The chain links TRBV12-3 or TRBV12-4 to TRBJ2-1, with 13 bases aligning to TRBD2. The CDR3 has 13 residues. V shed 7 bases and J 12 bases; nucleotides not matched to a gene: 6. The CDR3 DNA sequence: TGTGCCAGCAAACCCGGGACTAGCGGGGTGCAGTTCTTC. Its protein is CASKPGTSGVQFF.

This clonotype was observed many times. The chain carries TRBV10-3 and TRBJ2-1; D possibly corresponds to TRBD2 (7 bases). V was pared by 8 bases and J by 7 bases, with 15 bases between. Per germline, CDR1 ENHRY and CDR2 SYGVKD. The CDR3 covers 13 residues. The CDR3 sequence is CAIGGGGLNEQFF. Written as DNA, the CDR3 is TGTGCCATCGGGGGGGGCGGATTGAATGAGCAGTTCTTC.

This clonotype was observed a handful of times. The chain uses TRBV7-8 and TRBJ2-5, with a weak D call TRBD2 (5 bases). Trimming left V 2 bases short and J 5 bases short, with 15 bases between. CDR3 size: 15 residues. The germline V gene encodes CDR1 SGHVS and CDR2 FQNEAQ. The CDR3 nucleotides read TGTGCCAGCAGCTTACGAGGGTTTGAGGCGGAGACCCAGTACTTC. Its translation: CASSLRGFEAETQYF.

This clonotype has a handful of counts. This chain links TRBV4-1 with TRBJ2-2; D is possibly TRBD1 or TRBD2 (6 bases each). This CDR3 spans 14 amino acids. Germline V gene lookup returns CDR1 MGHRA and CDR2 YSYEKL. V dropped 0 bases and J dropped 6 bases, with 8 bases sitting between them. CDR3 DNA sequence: TGCGCCAGCAGCCAAGAAAGGGGGGCCGGGGAGCTGTTTTTT. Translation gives CASSQERGAGELFF.

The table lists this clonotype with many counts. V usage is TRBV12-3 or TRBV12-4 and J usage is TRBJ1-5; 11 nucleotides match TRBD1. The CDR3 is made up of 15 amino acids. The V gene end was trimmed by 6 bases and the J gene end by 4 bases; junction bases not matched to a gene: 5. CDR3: CASRDRGRKNQPQHF. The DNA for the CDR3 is TGTGCCAGCAGGGACAGGGGGCGGAAGAATCAGCCCCAGCATTTT.

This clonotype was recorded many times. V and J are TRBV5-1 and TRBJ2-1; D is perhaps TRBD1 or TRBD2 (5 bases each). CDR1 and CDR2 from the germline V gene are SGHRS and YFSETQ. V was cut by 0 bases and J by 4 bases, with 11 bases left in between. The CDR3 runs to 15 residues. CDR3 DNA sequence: TGCGCCAGCAGCTTGGTGGGGGATTCGTACAATGAGCAGTTCTTC. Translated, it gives CASSLVGDSYNEQFF.

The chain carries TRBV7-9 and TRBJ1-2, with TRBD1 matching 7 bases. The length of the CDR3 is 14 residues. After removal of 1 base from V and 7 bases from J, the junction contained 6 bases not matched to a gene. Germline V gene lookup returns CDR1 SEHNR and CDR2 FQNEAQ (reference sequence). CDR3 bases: TGTGCCAGCAGCTTAGGACAGGGAAGAGTTGGCTACACCTTC. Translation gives CASSLGQGRVGYTF.